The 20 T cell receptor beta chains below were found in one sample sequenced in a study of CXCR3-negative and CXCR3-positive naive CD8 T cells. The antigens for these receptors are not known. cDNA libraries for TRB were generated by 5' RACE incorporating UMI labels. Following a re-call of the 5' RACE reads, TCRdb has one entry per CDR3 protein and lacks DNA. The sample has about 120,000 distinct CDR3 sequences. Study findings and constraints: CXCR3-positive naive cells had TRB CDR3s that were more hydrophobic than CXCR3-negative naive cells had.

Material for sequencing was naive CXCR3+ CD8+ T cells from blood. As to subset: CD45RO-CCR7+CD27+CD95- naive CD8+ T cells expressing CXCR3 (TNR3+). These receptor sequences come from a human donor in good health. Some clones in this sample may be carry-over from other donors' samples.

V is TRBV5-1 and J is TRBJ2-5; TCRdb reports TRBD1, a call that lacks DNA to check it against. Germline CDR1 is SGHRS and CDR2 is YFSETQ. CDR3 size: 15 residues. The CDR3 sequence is CASSGARGVQETQYF.

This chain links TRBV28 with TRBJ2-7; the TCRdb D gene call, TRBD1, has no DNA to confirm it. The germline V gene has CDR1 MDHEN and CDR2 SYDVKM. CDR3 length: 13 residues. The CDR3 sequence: CASSRGRGDEQYF.

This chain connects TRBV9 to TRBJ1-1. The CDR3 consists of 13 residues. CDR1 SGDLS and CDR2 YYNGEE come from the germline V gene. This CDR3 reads CASSRRSGTEAFF. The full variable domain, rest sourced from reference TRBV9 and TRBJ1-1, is DSGVTQTPKHLITATGQRVTLRCSPRSGDLSVYWYQQSLDQGLQFLIQYYNGEERAKGNILERFSAQQFPDLHSELNLSSLELGDSALYFCASSRRSGTEAFFGQGTRLTVV.

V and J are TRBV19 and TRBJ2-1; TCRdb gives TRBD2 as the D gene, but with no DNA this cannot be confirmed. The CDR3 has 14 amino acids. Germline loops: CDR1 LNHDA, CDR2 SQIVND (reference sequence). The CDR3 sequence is CASSSGTFYNEQFF.

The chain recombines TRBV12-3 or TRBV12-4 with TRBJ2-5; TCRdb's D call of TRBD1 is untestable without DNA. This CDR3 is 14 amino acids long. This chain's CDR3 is CASSLGQGTETQYF.

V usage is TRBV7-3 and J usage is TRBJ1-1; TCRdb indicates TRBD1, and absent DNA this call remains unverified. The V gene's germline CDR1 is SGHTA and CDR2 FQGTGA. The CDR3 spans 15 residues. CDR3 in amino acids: CASSLLGQGDTEAFF. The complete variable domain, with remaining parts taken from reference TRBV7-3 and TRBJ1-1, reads GAGVSQTPSNKVTEKGKYVELRCDPISGHTALYWYRQSLGQGPEFLIYFQGTGAADDSGLPNDRFFAVRPEGSVSTLKIQRTERGDSAVYLCASSLLGQGDTEAFFGQGTRLTVV.

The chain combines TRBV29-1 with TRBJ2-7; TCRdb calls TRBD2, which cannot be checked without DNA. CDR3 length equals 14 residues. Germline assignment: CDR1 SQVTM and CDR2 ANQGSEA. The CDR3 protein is CSVENSGGSYEQYF.

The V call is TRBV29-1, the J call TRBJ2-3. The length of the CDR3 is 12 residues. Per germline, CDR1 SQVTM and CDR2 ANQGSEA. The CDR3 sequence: CSVEGITDTQYF.

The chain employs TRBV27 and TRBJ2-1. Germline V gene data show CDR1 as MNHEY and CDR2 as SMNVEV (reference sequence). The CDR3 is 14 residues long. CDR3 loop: CASSLRRTYNEQFF.

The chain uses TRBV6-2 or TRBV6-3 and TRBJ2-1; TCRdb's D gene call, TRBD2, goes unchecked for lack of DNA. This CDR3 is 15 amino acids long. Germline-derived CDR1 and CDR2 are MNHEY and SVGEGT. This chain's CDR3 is CASSISGASSNEQFF.

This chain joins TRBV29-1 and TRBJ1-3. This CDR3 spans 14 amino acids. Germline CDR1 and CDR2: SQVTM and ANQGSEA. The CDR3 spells CSVEGTDPGNTIYF.

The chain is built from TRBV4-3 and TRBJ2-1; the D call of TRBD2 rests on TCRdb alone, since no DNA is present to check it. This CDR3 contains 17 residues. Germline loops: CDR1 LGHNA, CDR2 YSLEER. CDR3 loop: CASSQDRTPSSYNEQFF.

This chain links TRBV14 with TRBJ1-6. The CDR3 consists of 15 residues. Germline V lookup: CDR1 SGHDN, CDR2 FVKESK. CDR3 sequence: CASSQVAGSPVALHF.

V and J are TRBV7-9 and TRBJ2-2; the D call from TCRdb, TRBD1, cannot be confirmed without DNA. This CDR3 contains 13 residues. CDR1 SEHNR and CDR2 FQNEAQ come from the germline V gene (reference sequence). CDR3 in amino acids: CASSLSGAGELFF.

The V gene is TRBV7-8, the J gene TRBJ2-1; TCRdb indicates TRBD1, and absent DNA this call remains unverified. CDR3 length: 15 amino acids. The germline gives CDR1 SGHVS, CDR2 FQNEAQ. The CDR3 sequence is CASSAPGGTGHEQFF.

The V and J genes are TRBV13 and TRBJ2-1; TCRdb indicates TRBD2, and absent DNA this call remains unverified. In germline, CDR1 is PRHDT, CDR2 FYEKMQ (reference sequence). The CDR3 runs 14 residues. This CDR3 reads CASSLALAGGEQFF.

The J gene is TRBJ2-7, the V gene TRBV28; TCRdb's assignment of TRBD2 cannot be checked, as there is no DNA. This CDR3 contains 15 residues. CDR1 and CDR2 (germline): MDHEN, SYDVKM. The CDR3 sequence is CASTFTSRDSYEQYF. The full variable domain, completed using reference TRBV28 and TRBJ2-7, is DVKVTQSSRYLVKRTGEKVFLECVQDMDHENMFWYRQDPGLGLRLIYFSYDVKMKEKGDIPEGYSVSREKKERFSLILESASTNQTSMYLCASTFTSRDSYEQYFGPGTRLTVT.

This CDR3 is CASSSLYTEAFF. The chain combines TRBV7-9 with TRBJ1-1. The CDR3 length is 12 residues. Germline CDR1 reads SEHNR; CDR2 reads FQNEAQ (reference sequence).

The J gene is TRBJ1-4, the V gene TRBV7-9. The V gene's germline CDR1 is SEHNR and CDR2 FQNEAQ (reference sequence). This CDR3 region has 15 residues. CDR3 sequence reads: CASSLQSQFNEKLFF.

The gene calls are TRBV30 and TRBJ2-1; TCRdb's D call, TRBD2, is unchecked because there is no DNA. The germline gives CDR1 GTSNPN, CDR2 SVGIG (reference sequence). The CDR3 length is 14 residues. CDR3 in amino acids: CACLTSPLYNEQFF.